The rows below give T cell receptor beta chains drawn from one sample of a study of T-cell memory formation after mild COVID-19. TCRdb fed the 5' RACE reads into MiXCR, producing one record per CDR3 protein. The sample lists roughly 180,000 distinct CDR3 sequences; around 10% were seen once. What was sequenced was PBMCs or a T cell subset sorted from them (not recorded which). These receptors all come from a man aged 18-30 years who had mild COVID-19 (a few samples of this study predate the infection). Cell type and time point are not known. Both conserved end residues are part of each CDR3. D genes are given only for firm matches. Rows may omit the clone size; those that give it use once, few, many or a size class.

d_gene: .
j_gene: TRBJ1-3
v_gene: TRBV18
abundance: few
CDR3aa: CASSPDSAGNTIYF
CDR3nt: TGTGCCAGCTCACCGGACAGTGCTGGAAACACCATATATTTT

d_gene: TRBD1
j_gene: TRBJ2-3
v_gene: TRBV20-1
abundance: .
CDR3aa: CSDTGVGTDTQYF
CDR3nt: TGCAGTGACACAGGGGTCGGCACAGATACGCAGTATTTT

d_gene: .
j_gene: TRBJ1-3
v_gene: TRBV5-1
abundance: many
CDR3aa: CASSLGSISGNTIYF
CDR3nt: TGCGCCAGCAGCTTGGGATCGATCTCTGGAAACACCATATATTTT

d_gene: TRBD1
j_gene: TRBJ2-5
v_gene: TRBV15
abundance: many
CDR3aa: CATSRDKGTGFFSQYF
CDR3nt: TGTGCCACCAGCAGAGATAAAGGGACAGGGTTTTTTTCCCAGTACTTC

d_gene: .
j_gene: TRBJ2-7
v_gene: TRBV5-1
abundance: few
CDR3aa: CASRVQGTNEQYF
CDR3nt: TGCGCCAGCAGAGTACAGGGTACGAACGAGCAGTACTTC

d_gene: .
j_gene: TRBJ2-3
v_gene: TRBV7-2
abundance: few
CDR3aa: CASSFSRGLTDTQYF
CDR3nt: TGTGCCAGCAGCTTCAGTCGGGGCCTCACAGATACGCAGTATTTT

d_gene: TRBD1
j_gene: TRBJ1-5
v_gene: TRBV19
abundance: few
CDR3aa: CASSYPPHTGGAVQPQHF
CDR3nt: TGTGCCAGTAGTTATCCACCCCACACAGGGGGCGCGGTTCAGCCCCAGCATTTT

d_gene: TRBD1
j_gene: TRBJ1-2
v_gene: TRBV5-4
abundance: .
CDR3aa: CASSLAGGQPTYGYTF
CDR3nt: TGTGCCAGCAGCTTGGCCGGGGGACAGCCTACCTATGGCTACACCTTC

d_gene: .
j_gene: TRBJ1-3
v_gene: TRBV14
abundance: .
CDR3aa: CASSQVASGNTIYF
CDR3nt: TGTGCCAGCAGCCAAGTAGCCTCTGGAAACACCATATATTTT

d_gene: .
j_gene: TRBJ2-3
v_gene: TRBV4-1
abundance: .
CDR3aa: CASSQDLRGFGTDTQYF
CDR3nt: TGCGCCAGCAGCCAAGATTTACGGGGATTCGGCACAGATACGCAGTATTTT

d_gene: TRBD1
j_gene: TRBJ1-5
v_gene: TRBV24-1
abundance: few
CDR3aa: CATRGGGTGNQPQHF
CDR3nt: TGTGCCACCCGGGGTGGCGGGACAGGCAATCAGCCCCAGCATTTT

d_gene: .
j_gene: TRBJ1-2
v_gene: TRBV7-3
abundance: few
CDR3aa: CASGLGGYGYTF
CDR3nt: TGTGCCAGCGGCCTGGGAGGCTATGGCTACACCTTC

d_gene: .
j_gene: TRBJ2-5
v_gene: TRBV2
abundance: few
CDR3aa: CASSEEWVGETQYF
CDR3nt: TGTGCCAGCAGTGAAGAGTGGGTGGGGGAGACCCAGTACTTC

d_gene: .
j_gene: TRBJ2-1
v_gene: TRBV14
abundance: .
CDR3aa: CASSQDMWTKNEQFF
CDR3nt: TGTGCCAGCAGCCAAGATATGTGGACTAAAAATGAGCAGTTCTTC

d_gene: .
j_gene: TRBJ2-1
v_gene: TRBV5-1
abundance: .
CDR3aa: CASSLGRVGDEQFF
CDR3nt: TGCGCCAGCAGCTTGGGCAGGGTAGGGGATGAGCAGTTCTTC

d_gene: .
j_gene: TRBJ1-6
v_gene: TRBV7-2
abundance: few
CDR3aa: CASSPLWSPLHF
CDR3nt: TGTGCCAGCAGCCCCCTCTGGTCACCCCTCCACTTT

d_gene: TRBD1
j_gene: TRBJ2-3
v_gene: TRBV20-1
abundance: .
CDR3aa: CSASGDRATTDTQYF
CDR3nt: TGCAGTGCTAGTGGGGACAGGGCAACCACAGATACGCAGTATTTT

d_gene: .
j_gene: TRBJ2-6
v_gene: TRBV27
abundance: few
CDR3aa: CASSFTAVGGANVLTF
CDR3nt: TGTGCCAGCAGTTTTACAGCTGTAGGCGGGGCCAACGTCCTGACTTTC

d_gene: .
j_gene: TRBJ2-3
v_gene: TRBV27
abundance: many
CDR3aa: CASSQRPQDTQYF
CDR3nt: TGTGCCAGCAGTCAACGGCCCCAAGATACGCAGTATTTT

d_gene: TRBD1
j_gene: TRBJ1-3
v_gene: TRBV29-1
abundance: many
CDR3aa: CSVGTGAGNTIYF
CDR3nt: TGCAGCGTTGGGACAGGGGCTGGAAACACCATATATTTT

d_gene: .
j_gene: TRBJ2-2
v_gene: TRBV7-3
abundance: few
CDR3aa: CASSSPPSGANTGELFF
CDR3nt: TGTGCCAGCAGCTCCCCCCCATCCGGGGCTAACACCGGGGAGCTGTTTTTT

d_gene: .
j_gene: TRBJ2-1
v_gene: TRBV18
abundance: many
CDR3aa: CASSQSTSGNEQFF
CDR3nt: TGTGCCAGCTCACAATCGACTTCCGGGAATGAGCAGTTCTTC

d_gene: .
j_gene: TRBJ1-6
v_gene: TRBV12-3/TRBV12-4
abundance: few
CDR3aa: CASSLPRPNSPLHF
CDR3nt: TGTGCCAGCAGTTTACCAAGACCTAATTCACCCCTCCACTTT

d_gene: .
j_gene: TRBJ2-2
v_gene: TRBV2
abundance: .
CDR3aa: CASSEFNRPELFF
CDR3nt: TGTGCCAGCAGTGAATTTAACAGGCCGGAGCTGTTTTTT

d_gene: .
j_gene: TRBJ1-5
v_gene: TRBV5-1
abundance: few
CDR3aa: CASSLGNSNQPQHF
CDR3nt: TGCGCCAGCAGCTTGGGGAATAGCAATCAGCCCCAGCATTTT